The T cell receptor (beta chain) described here comes from a study of T cell responses to AZD1222 COVID-19 vaccine. After removal of 4 bases from V and 8 bases from J, the junction contained 7 bases not matched to a gene. CDR1 is MDHEN and CDR2 is SYDVKM in the germline V gene. The CDR3 is 14 residues long. Assay used: immunoSEQ multiplex PCR; TCRdb lists only in-frame clones, some missing. The sample has tens of thousands of clones, around 82% seen once. V gene TRBV28 combines with J gene TRBJ1-5; 8 bases map to TRBD1. The input for sequencing was peripheral blood, taken 28 days after the second AZD1222 dose. The source of this sequence is an adult who received the AZD1222 COVID-19 vaccine. The CDR3 loop reads CASSSGQGGEPQHF. CDR3 DNA sequence: TGTGCCAGCAGTTCCGGACAGGGCGGGGAGCCCCAGCATTTT.